This T cell receptor (beta chain) was sequenced for a study of blood T cell repertoires in COVID-19. Clones were read by immunoSEQ multiplex PCR, and TCRdb kept only the in-frame ones, dropping some. This sample has approximately 250,000 clones; 85% occur once, and the top ten carry less than 6.5%. The germline V gene encodes CDR1 LGHNA and CDR2 YNFKEQ. The CDR3 contains 16 residues. Germline trimming cut 1 base from V and 6 bases from J; bases unmatched to any gene: 9. The TCR originated in a man between 45 and 60 years old with COVID-19, enrolled during active disease. V usage is TRBV4-2 and J usage is TRBJ2-4; 7 bases fit TRBD2. Sequencing was done on a sample of peripheral blood. The CDR3 spells CASSQGWREQGNIQYF. Here the CDR3 DNA reads TGTGCCAGCAGCCAAGGGTGGCGGGAGCAGGGAAACATTCAGTACTTC.